A single sample is the source of the 13 T cell receptor beta chains below, sequenced in a study of T cell responses to AZD1222 COVID-19 vaccine. Method: immunoSEQ multiplex PCR; TCRdb's copy keeps in-frame clones and lacks some. The sample consists of some 87,000 clones, around 90% of them appearing once. Sequencing was performed on peripheral blood, taken on day 0 of MenACWY control vaccination. These receptors all stem from an adult in good health.

The chain carries TRBV6-5 and TRBJ1-2; D remains ambiguous. Germline V gene sequence: CDR1 MNHEY, CDR2 SVGAGI. The ends were cut back, 6 bases at V and 1 base at J, with 15 bases in the middle. The CDR3 has 15 residues. The CDR3 protein is CASSERLYSNYGYTF. The CDR3 DNA sequence: TGTGCCAGCAGCGAGAGGCTCTACAGTAACTATGGCTACACCTTC.

V usage is TRBV2 and J usage is TRBJ2-3; D unclear. This CDR3 spans 15 amino acids. Trimming removed 5 bases from V and 1 base from J, with 13 bases in between. Germline assignment: CDR1 SNHLY and CDR2 FYNNEI. The CDR3 nucleotides are TGTGCCAGCAGTCCGCAGGATGTTGGCACAGATACGCAGTATTTT. Protein sequence: CASSPQDVGTDTQYF.

The chain recombines TRBV27 with TRBJ2-5; D possibly corresponds to TRBD1 (6 bases). Trimming cost V 2 bases and J 10 bases, with 29 bases left between them. Germline V CDR1 and CDR2: MNHEY, SMNVEV (reference sequence). There are 18 residues in the CDR3. CDR3 in DNA: TGTGCCAGCAGTTTACCTCCCAGGACAGCCCCACCGGGCTGTGACCAGTACTTC. The encoded protein is CASSLPPRTAPPGCDQYF.

V is TRBV6-1 and J is TRBJ1-3, with unresolved D. The V end was cut by 0 bases, the J end by 0 bases, with 6 bases between. CDR3 length: 15 residues. The germline V gene has CDR1 MNHNS and CDR2 SASEGT. For the CDR3, the DNA is TGTGCCAGCAGTGAAGCGGGTTTCTCTGGAAACACCATATATTTT. This gives the protein CASSEAGFSGNTIYF.

The chain has TRBV7-3 and TRBJ1-1, with D possibly TRBD1 on 6 matching bases. Trimming cost V 5 bases and J 1 base, with 11 bases left between them. Germline lookup yields CDR1 SGHTA and CDR2 FQGTGA. The CDR3 covers 14 residues. This chain's CDR3 is CASSAQGGNTEAFF. The CDR3 DNA reads as TGTGCCAGCAGCGCACAGGGAGGGAACACTGAAGCTTTCTTT. The full variable domain, completed using reference TRBV7-3 and TRBJ1-1, is GAGVSQTPSNKVTEKGKYVELRCDPISGHTALYWYRQSLGQGPEFLIYFQGTGAADDSGLPNDRFFAVRPEGSVSTLKIQRTERGDSAVYLCASSAQGGNTEAFFGQGTRLTVV.

This chain connects TRBV5-1 to TRBJ1-2; D uncertain. Germline CDR1 reads SGHRS; CDR2 reads YFSETQ. Trimming stripped 0 bases from V and 7 bases from J, with 4 bases between. There are 11 residues in the CDR3. CDR3 sequence: CASSLGGGYTF. DNA of the CDR3: TGCGCCAGCAGCTTGGGGGGTGGCTACACCTTC.

This rearrangement joins TRBV9 to TRBJ2-7; 7 bases fit TRBD2. CDR3 length equals 14 residues. The germline CDR1 and CDR2 sequences are SGDLS and YYNGEE. Trimming cost V 5 bases and J 4 bases; bases outside gene matches: 9. In DNA form, the CDR3 reads TGTGCCAGCAGTAGCCAGGGAGGGGATTACGAGCAGTACTTC. Amino acids: CASSSQGGDYEQYF. The variable domain in full, completed from reference TRBV9 and TRBJ2-7, reads DSGVTQTPKHLITATGQRVTLRCSPRSGDLSVYWYQQSLDQGLQFLIQYYNGEERAKGNILERFSAQQFPDLHSELNLSSLELGDSALYFCASSSQGGDYEQYFGPGTRLTVT.

The rearrangement uses TRBV3-1 (or the pseudogene TRBV3-2) and TRBJ1-6; no firm D call. CDR3 length: 13 residues. The germline V gene has CDR1 LGHDT and CDR2 YNNKEL (reference sequence). V shed 3 bases and J shed 6 bases, with 6 bases lying between them. CDR3: CASSQGSNSPLHF. The CDR3 DNA reads as TGTGCCAGCAGCCAGGGGTCTAATTCACCCCTCCACTTT.

The chain uses TRBV28 and TRBJ2-7; D is ambiguous. The V and J ends lost 8 bases and 7 bases respectively, with 15 bases between them. The CDR3 has 12 residues. The V gene's germline CDR1 is MDHEN and CDR2 SYDVKM. CDR3 sequence: CASLKAPREQYF. In DNA, the CDR3 is TGTGCCAGCCTCAAGGCCCCGAGGGAGCAGTACTTC.

The gene calls are TRBV27 and TRBJ2-5; TRBD2 matches at 12 bases. The CDR3 has 18 amino acids. Germline V gene lookup returns CDR1 MNHEY and CDR2 SMNVEV (reference sequence). J gave up 2 bases and V 2 bases, and 9 bases lay outside the gene matches. Here the CDR3 DNA reads TGTGCCAGCAGTTTAATCCCCCCTAGCGGGGGGGCACAAGAGACCCAGTACTTC. It codes for CASSLIPPSGGAQETQYF.

The V and J genes are TRBV7-2 and TRBJ2-1; no firm D call. The CDR3 has 14 residues. Germline V gene sequence: CDR1 SGHTA, CDR2 FQGNSA. The V end lost 3 bases, the J end lost 8 bases, and 14 bases lay between the germline ends. The CDR3 sequence: CASSLGITVYEQFF. Here the CDR3 DNA reads TGTGCCAGCAGCTTGGGTATCACAGTCTATGAGCAGTTCTTC. Full variable domain (outside the CDR3, taken from reference TRBV7-2 and TRBJ2-1): GAGVSQSPSNKVTEKGKDVELRCDPISGHTALYWYRQSLGQGLEFLIYFQGNSAPDKSGLPSDRFSAERTGGSVSTLTIQRTQQEDSAVYLCASSLGITVYEQFFGPGTRLTVL.

This rearrangement joins TRBV28 to TRBJ1-2, with 7 bases identical to TRBD1. CDR3 size: 13 residues. V trimming: 9 bases; J trimming: 1 base; junction bases outside the gene matches: 5. Germline assignment: CDR1 MDHEN and CDR2 SYDVKM. CDR3 residues: CASEGQSNYGYTF. The CDR3 nucleotides are TGTGCCAGTGAGGGACAGAGTAACTATGGCTACACCTTC.

This clone has only one observation. V and J are TRBV27 and TRBJ2-7; 8 bases are shared with TRBD2. Germline assignment: CDR1 MNHEY and CDR2 SMNVEV (reference sequence). The CDR3 runs to 14 residues. The V gene end was trimmed by 5 bases and the J gene end by 2 bases; junction bases not matched to a gene: 5. This CDR3 reads CASSLTSDTYEQYF. The CDR3 DNA reads TGTGCCAGCAGTCTGACTAGCGACACCTACGAGCAGTACTTC.